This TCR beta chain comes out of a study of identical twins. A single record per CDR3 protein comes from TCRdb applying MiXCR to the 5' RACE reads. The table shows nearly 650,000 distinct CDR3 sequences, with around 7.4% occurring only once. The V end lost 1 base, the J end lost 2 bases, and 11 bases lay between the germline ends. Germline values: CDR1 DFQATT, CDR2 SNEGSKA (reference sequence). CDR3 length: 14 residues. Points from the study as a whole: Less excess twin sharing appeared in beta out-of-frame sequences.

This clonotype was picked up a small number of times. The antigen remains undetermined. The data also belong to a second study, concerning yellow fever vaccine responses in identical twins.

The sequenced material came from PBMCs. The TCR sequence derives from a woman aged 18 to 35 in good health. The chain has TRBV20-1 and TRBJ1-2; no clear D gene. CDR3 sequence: CSARGESGNYGYTF. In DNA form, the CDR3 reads TGCAGTGCTAGAGGGGAGAGCGGAAACTATGGCTACACCTTC.